Here is one T cell receptor (beta chain) with its context. TCRdb's table, derived via immunoSEQ multiplex PCR, lists solely in-frame clones and lacks some. The sample lists a few hundred thousand clones, about 87% seen once, with about 3% in the top ten. The source of the sample is a study of blood T cell repertoires in COVID-19. This CDR3 spans 16 amino acids. V shed 2 bases and J shed 0 bases, with 10 bases lying between them. CDR1 is SGHTA, CDR2 FQGNSA, per germline. Participants, about 18 to 90 years old, spanned around 25 US areas. The material sequenced was PBMCs or T cells enriched from blood (not recorded which). The chain recombines TRBV7-2 with TRBJ2-2; D gene ambiguous. The TCR comes from a woman aged 50 to 65 who had recovered from COVID-19. CDR3 sequence (DNA): TGTGCCAGCAGCTTATTGGCGGTCGCGAACACCGGGGAGCTGTTTTTT. This codes for CASSLLAVANTGELFF.